The 20 T cell receptor beta chains listed next were all sequenced from one sample in a study of blood T cell repertoires in COVID-19. TCRdb's copy holds only in-frame clones and misses some; the assay was immunoSEQ multiplex PCR. The profile shows hundreds of thousands of clones, 83% of them singletons. Sequencing was carried out using PBMCs or T cells enriched from blood (not recorded which). The receptors derive from a middle-aged woman who had been exposed to COVID-19.

This chain connects TRBV24-1 to TRBJ2-1, with 8 bases matching TRBD1. Germline assignment: CDR1 KGHDR and CDR2 SFDVKD. With V trimmed by 5 bases and J by 2 bases, 4 bases remained unmatched. This CDR3 is 15 amino acids long. The CDR3 nucleotides are TGTGCCACCAGTGTGTCAGGGGGCCCCTACAATGAGCAGTTCTTC. Its protein product is CATSVSGGPYNEQFF.

This chain links TRBV4-3 with TRBJ2-5; 11 positions match TRBD2. This CDR3 spans 17 amino acids. The ends lost 0 bases at V and 7 bases at J; junction bases unmatched: 10. CDR1 is LGHNA and CDR2 is YSLEER in the germline V gene. CDR3 coding DNA: TGCGCCAGCAGCCAAGACCTAGCGGGGGGCCAGACGGGGACCCAGTACTTC. It translates to CASSQDLAGGQTGTQYF.

The gene calls are TRBV6-2 or TRBV6-3 and TRBJ1-2, with no clear D. CDR3 length: 13 amino acids. CDR1 is MNHEY, CDR2 SVGEGT, per germline. V was shortened by 6 bases and J by 5 bases, with 13 bases between the two germline ends. DNA of the CDR3: TGTGCCAGCAGCCCCTCCTCGGGGTATGGCTACACCTTC. Protein product: CASSPSSGYGYTF.

This clone is a singleton in its sample. V gene TRBV27 combines with J gene TRBJ2-7, with D hard to call. CDR3 size: 13 residues. CDR1 is MNHEY and CDR2 is SMNVEV in the germline V gene (reference sequence). The V end lost 5 bases, the J end lost 1 base, and 9 bases lay between the germline ends. The CDR3 bases are TGTGCCAGCAGTGCCGCGACTTCCTACGAGCAGTACTTC. Its translation is CASSAATSYEQYF.

The chain employs TRBV12-3 or TRBV12-4 and TRBJ1-1; D perhaps matches TRBD1 (6 bases). Trimming cost V 6 bases and J 6 bases, with 11 bases left between them. CDR3 length: 12 residues. The CDR3 nucleotides are TGTGCCAGCAGCAGGACAGTGGCTGAAGCTTTCTTT. Encoded protein: CASSRTVAEAFF.

This chain links TRBV7-8 with TRBJ1-3; D uncertain. V was pared by 4 bases and J by 2 bases, with 18 bases between. CDR3 size: 17 residues. Germline values: CDR1 SGHVS, CDR2 FQNEAQ. In DNA form, the CDR3 reads TGTGCCAGCAGCTACCTGGGCGGGCAAGCTCCTGGAAACACCATATATTTT. Translated, it gives CASSYLGGQAPGNTIYF. Together with reference TRBV7-8 and TRBJ1-3, the CDR3 gives the full variable domain: GAGVSQSPRYKVAKRGQDVALRCDPISGHVSLFWYQQALGQGPEFLTYFQNEAQLDKSGLPSDRFFAERPEGSVSTLKIQRTQQEDSAVYLCASSYLGGQAPGNTIYFGEGSWLTVV.

The chain uses TRBV7-9 and TRBJ2-5, with D maybe TRBD1 (7 bases). Germline V lookup: CDR1 SEHNR, CDR2 FQNEAQ (reference sequence). The CDR3 spans 12 residues. Between the trimmed V and J ends, which lost 7 bases and 6 bases, there was a span of 12 bases. CDR3 protein: CASTPGGKTQYF. The CDR3 DNA is TGTGCCAGCACCCCAGGGGGGAAGACCCAGTACTTC.

The chain joins TRBV4-2 to TRBJ2-2; weak D call: TRBD2 (5 bases). This CDR3 is 15 amino acids long. The V end was cut by 1 base, the J end by 9 bases, with 15 bases between. Germline CDR1 LGHNA, CDR2 YNFKEQ. The CDR3 sequence is CASSQGPSQLWELFF. The CDR3 coding sequence is TGTGCCAGCAGCCAAGGTCCTAGCCAGTTGTGGGAGCTGTTTTTT.

This chain connects TRBV5-4 to TRBJ1-3, with 9 bases aligning to TRBD1. This CDR3 is built from 15 residues. Germline-derived CDR1 and CDR2 are SGHNT and YYREEE (reference sequence). After removal of 4 bases from V and 2 bases from J, the junction contained 4 bases not matched to a gene. The CDR3 coding sequence is TGTGCCAGCAGCCCCGGGACAGGGCCTGGAAACACCATATATTTT. As protein: CASSPGTGPGNTIYF.

The chain carries TRBV7-9 and TRBJ1-1, with 7 bases matching TRBD1. The CDR3 has 14 amino acids. V dropped 5 bases and J dropped 3; count of bases not matched to a gene: 6. In germline, CDR1 is SEHNR, CDR2 FQNEAQ (reference sequence). The CDR3 bases are TGTGCCAGCAGCCTCGAACAGGGGCACACTGAAGCTTTCTTT. This sequence encodes CASSLEQGHTEAFF.

The CDR3 loop reads CASSRDRKGNYGYTF. The CDR3 nucleotides are TGTGCCAGCAGTCGGGACAGGAAGGGCAACTATGGCTACACCTTC. This chain uses TRBV6-5 with TRBJ1-2; the match to TRBD1 covers 8 bases. With 5 bases clipped from V and 2 bases from J, the junction kept 7 bases outside the gene matches. The CDR3 loop spans 15 amino acids. The V gene's germline CDR1 is MNHEY and CDR2 SVGAGI.

The chain has TRBV5-1 and TRBJ2-2, with 9 bases that match TRBD1. Germline V lookup: CDR1 SGHRS, CDR2 YFSETQ. V was pared by 7 bases and J by 7 bases, with 11 bases of the junction left unmatched. The CDR3 is made up of 15 amino acids. Written as DNA, the CDR3 is TGCGCCAGCTCTGGTGACAGGGGGAGTAACGGGGAGCTGTTTTTT. Translated, it gives CASSGDRGSNGELFF. Looking up the rest from reference TRBV5-1 and TRBJ2-2 gives the full variable domain: KAGVTQTPRYLIKTRGQQVTLSCSPISGHRSVSWYQQTPGQGLQFLFEYFSETQRNKGNFPGRFSGRQFSNSRSEMNVSTLELGDSALYLCASSGDRGSNGELFFGEGSRLTVL.

The rearrangement uses TRBV5-6 and TRBJ1-6; perhaps TRBD1 as D (6 bases). This CDR3 is built from 15 residues. V was trimmed by 6 bases and J by 8 bases, leaving 18 bases between them. In germline, CDR1 is SGHDT, CDR2 YYEEEE. In nucleotides, the CDR3 is TGTGCCAGCACCAATACCGGGACATTGGATTCACCCCTCCACTTT. Translation: CASTNTGTLDSPLHF. The full variable domain, in which reference TRBV5-6 and TRBJ1-6 provide the parts outside the CDR3, is DAGVTQSPTHLIKTRGQQVTLRCSPKSGHDTVSWYQQALGQGPQFIFQYYEEEERQRGNFPDRFSGHQFPNYSSELNVNALLLGDSALYLCASTNTGTLDSPLHFGNGTRLTVT.

The gene calls are TRBV12-5 and TRBJ2-7, with TRBD1 identical over 9 bases. Trimming removed 6 bases from V and 0 bases from J; junction bases left unmatched: 9. The CDR3 covers 16 residues. Germline CDR1 LGHNT, CDR2 FRNRAP. CDR3 in amino acids: CASGLTGGPRSYEQYF. The CDR3 DNA sequence: TGTGCTAGTGGCCTCACAGGGGGCCCTCGCTCCTACGAGCAGTACTTC.

The V call is TRBV28, the J call TRBJ2-2; 8 positions match TRBD1. Germline lookup yields CDR1 MDHEN and CDR2 SYDVKM. The CDR3 extends over 17 amino acids. Losses at the gene ends were 2 bases for V and 4 bases for J; bases not matched to a gene: 9. DNA of the CDR3: TGTGCCAGCAGTTTACCCCCCCAGGGGGCAGGCACCGGGGAGCTGTTTTTT. The encoded protein is CASSLPPQGAGTGELFF.

This clone was detected only a few times. J is TRBJ2-7 and V is TRBV4-1, with a weak D call TRBD2 (5 bases). CDR3 size: 13 residues. Germline lookup yields CDR1 MGHRA and CDR2 YSYEKL. V shed 1 base and J shed 6 bases, with 10 bases lying between them. The CDR3 DNA sequence: TGCGCCAGCAGCCAAGGAGGGTCTGGCGAGCAGTACTTC. Its translation: CASSQGGSGEQYF.

This clone was seen a single time. The rearrangement uses TRBV28 and TRBJ2-1; D may be TRBD2 (5 bases). V was cut by 7 bases and J by 4 bases, with 20 bases left in between. This CDR3 spans 16 amino acids. Germline V gene data show CDR1 as MDHEN and CDR2 as SYDVKM. CDR3 residues: CASMQLGLAGYNEQFF. The DNA of the CDR3 is TGTGCCAGCATGCAGCTAGGGCTAGCAGGTTACAATGAGCAGTTCTTC. Drawing the rest from reference TRBV28 and TRBJ2-1, the complete variable domain is DVKVTQSSRYLVKRTGEKVFLECVQDMDHENMFWYRQDPGLGLRLIYFSYDVKMKEKGDIPEGYSVSREKKERFSLILESASTNQTSMYLCASMQLGLAGYNEQFFGPGTRLTVL.

The CDR3 spells CASSYSWGARTEAFF. Written as DNA, the CDR3 is TGTGCCAGCAGTTACTCTTGGGGAGCGAGGACTGAAGCTTTCTTT. This chain joins TRBV6-2 or TRBV6-3 and TRBJ1-1; no reliable D call. The germline CDR1 and CDR2 sequences are MNHEY and SVGEGT. The CDR3 is 15 amino acids. The V end was cut by 0 bases, the J end by 5 bases, with 13 bases between.

J is TRBJ1-6 and V is TRBV28, with 7 bases identical to TRBD1. CDR1 and CDR2 (germline): MDHEN, SYDVKM. After removal of 4 bases from V and 6 bases from J, the junction contained 15 bases not matched to a gene. The CDR3 runs to 18 residues. This chain's CDR3 is CASSSPQGFPGGNSPLHF. The CDR3 DNA follows: TGTGCCAGCAGTTCACCACAGGGGTTCCCAGGGGGTAATTCACCCCTCCACTTT.

V gene TRBV7-2 combines with J gene TRBJ2-5, with D perhaps TRBD2 (5 bases). Germline assignment: CDR1 SGHTA and CDR2 FQGNSA. Trimming cost V 2 bases and J 4 bases, with 11 bases left between them. CDR3 length equals 14 residues. The CDR3 reads CASSLIGGGETQYF. Written as DNA, the CDR3 is TGTGCCAGCAGCTTAATCGGTGGAGGAGAGACCCAGTACTTC.